This TCR beta chain derives from a study of cytomegalovirus exposure and HLA in healthy donors. Across the whole study: Approximately 180 million T cells yielded some 120 million unique TCR beta sequences in earlier analysis.

A note on this clone: Antigen: not known.

Primers: 60 Vbeta forward and 13 Jbeta reverse. Generated by immunoSEQ multiplex PCR, the TCRdb table keeps only in-frame clones and is missing some. The table has approximately 180,000 clones, 65% to 85% seen once. The germline V gene encodes CDR1 LGHNA and CDR2 YNFKEQ. Trimming took 0 bases from V and 1 from J, leaving 13 bases between them. This CDR3 contains 17 residues. Notes on the study in general: The study listed 150 to 200 cytomegalovirus-associated TCR beta chains.

This TCR came from a man younger than 30 in good health and CMV-seronegative. The material sequenced was PBMCs. V gene TRBV4-2 combines with J gene TRBJ2-1; TRBD1 is a possible D gene (6 bases). In DNA, the CDR3 is TGTGCCAGCAGCCAAGAGGGGACAAGGGGTTCCTACAATGAGCAGTTCTTC. Translation: CASSQEGTRGSYNEQFF.